These T cell receptor beta chains were read from a single sample in a study of cytomegalovirus exposure and HLA in healthy donors. Profiled with immunoSEQ multiplex PCR; TCRdb holds only in-frame clones, not every one. The table lists about 120,000 clones, roughly 67% of them singletons, with about 8% in the top ten. Sequences were obtained from PBMCs. Every receptor here comes from a man aged 18-30 years in good health and CMV-seropositive. Both conserved end residues are part of each CDR3. D genes are given only for firm matches. Rows give clone size only sometimes, using once, few, many, or a class for an expanded clone.

v_gene,d_gene,j_gene,abundance,CDR3nt,CDR3aa
TRBV5-1,NA,TRBJ1-1,NA,TGCGCCAGCAGCCCCGGGAACACTGAAGCTTTCTTT,CASSPGNTEAFF
TRBV19,TRBD1,TRBJ2-1,NA,TGTGCCAGTAGTTTAAGAGGGACAGCGCGATACAATGAGCAGTTCTTC,CASSLRGTARYNEQFF
TRBV6-1,TRBD1,TRBJ1-4,few,TGTGCCAGCACCTTTACAGGGGACGCGTCGGGAAAACTGTTTTTT,CASTFTGDASGKLFF
TRBV4-1,NA,TRBJ2-2,NA,TGCGCCAGCAGCCACCCGGGACTTCTTAACACCGGGGAGCTGTTTTTT,CASSHPGLLNTGELFF
TRBV28,TRBD1,TRBJ1-5,NA,TGTGCCAGCACCTCGGACAGGGCAGAACAGCCCCAGCATTTT,CASTSDRAEQPQHF
TRBV5-1,NA,TRBJ1-1,NA,TGCGCCAGCAGCTTGCGTTCAGGGGAGACTGAAGCTTTCTTT,CASSLRSGETEAFF
TRBV10-2,NA,TRBJ2-7,NA,TGCGCCAGCAGCCGCGGGACGGTGATCTCCTACGAGCAGTACTTC,CASSRGTVISYEQYF
TRBV7-3,NA,TRBJ1-6,NA,TGTGCCAGCAGCCCAAGGGGAGGCGGACCCCTCCACTTT,CASSPRGGGPLHF
TRBV14,TRBD1,TRBJ2-3,NA,TGTGCCAGCAGCCAAAACAGGGGCGGCTACACAGATACGCAGTATTTT,CASSQNRGGYTDTQYF
TRBV30,TRBD1,TRBJ1-6,NA,TGTGCCTGGAGTGGACAGGGAGGTTCACCCCTCCACTTT,CAWSGQGGSPLHF
TRBV29-1,TRBD1,TRBJ2-1,few,TGCAGCGCGACCACAAACAGGGGCCAAATGTACAATGAGCAGTTCTTC,CSATTNRGQMYNEQFF
TRBV19,NA,TRBJ2-1,NA,TGTGCCAGTTCTCGGACAGAGGCCAATGAGCAGTTCTTC,CASSRTEANEQFF
TRBV6-5,TRBD1,TRBJ2-7,few,TGTGCCAGCGGACCCGGGACAGGGCACTCCTACGAGCAGTACTTC,CASGPGTGHSYEQYF
TRBV7-8,NA,TRBJ1-3,NA,TGTGCCAGCAGCTTAACAGGCACTGGAAACACCATATATTTT,CASSLTGTGNTIYF
TRBV28,TRBD2,TRBJ2-5,NA,TGTGCCAGCAGTTCCTCGAGGGGAGGGAGAGAGACCCAGTACTTC,CASSSSRGGRETQYF
TRBV7-7,TRBD2,TRBJ2-5,once,TGTGCCAGCAGCCCATCTAGCGGGGGGCTTAAAGAGACCCAGTACTTC,CASSPSSGGLKETQYF
TRBV11-3,NA,TRBJ2-3,NA,TGTGCCAGCAGCGCCCGACTAGTTCCAGATACGCAGTATTTT,CASSARLVPDTQYF
TRBV5-4,NA,TRBJ2-1,NA,TGTGCCAGCAGCTCGGGACTTCAGGATGAGCAGTTCTTC,CASSSGLQDEQFF
TRBV29-1,NA,TRBJ2-5,NA,TGCAGCGTTGGCCTGGATGAACCCTCACTCCGAGGGGGACAAGAGACCCAGTACTTC,CSVGLDEPSLRGGQETQYF
TRBV2,TRBD1,TRBJ2-4,NA,TGTGCCAGCAGTGAGTCGACAGGGTTTAGCGACATTCAGTACTTC,CASSESTGFSDIQYF
TRBV10-3,NA,TRBJ1-6,NA,TGTGCCATCAGGCAGGGTCCCAATTCACCCCTCCACTTT,CAIRQGPNSPLHF
TRBV28,NA,TRBJ2-1,NA,TGTGCCAGCTGTCGGGGGGCTGTGGACTACAATGAGCAGTTCTTC,CASCRGAVDYNEQFF
TRBV2,NA,TRBJ2-7,NA,TGTGCCAGCGCGGGGCATGACGAGCAGTACTTC,CASAGHDEQYF
TRBV29-1,TRBD2,TRBJ2-2,NA,TGCAGCGTTGACGGGGGGTTCCTCACCGGGGAGCTGTTTTTT,CSVDGGFLTGELFF
TRBV6-5,NA,TRBJ2-2,NA,TGTGCCAGCACCTCCGAGTACAGGGTCGCCGGGGAGCTGTTTTTT,CASTSEYRVAGELFF
TRBV7-9,NA,TRBJ1-2,NA,TGTGCCAGCAGCTTTGGAGGGGTAGCTGGCTATGGCTACACCTTC,CASSFGGVAGYGYTF
TRBV5-6,TRBD2,TRBJ2-3,few,TGTGCCAGCAGCTTGTTCCTAGCGGGGGGACTTGAAGGCACAGATACGCAGTATTTT,CASSLFLAGGLEGTDTQYF
TRBV11-2,NA,TRBJ2-6,NA,TGTGCCAGCAGCTTACGCTCCTACAGGGCTGGGGCCAACGTCCTGACTTTC,CASSLRSYRAGANVLTF
TRBV19,NA,TRBJ1-1,NA,TGTGCCAGTACCATTGGAGGCGTCGGCATGAACACTGAAGCTTTCTTT,CASTIGGVGMNTEAFF
TRBV7-9,NA,TRBJ2-2,NA,TGTGCCAGCAGCCCTGAGGGGGTCACCGGGGAGCTGTTTTTT,CASSPEGVTGELFF
TRBV5-5,NA,TRBJ1-2,NA,TGTGCCAGCAGCTTTCGATCCGGGAGCAACTATGGCTACACCTTC,CASSFRSGSNYGYTF